Sequencing of this T cell receptor beta chain was carried out in a study of blood T cell repertoires in COVID-19. This CDR3 spans 14 amino acids. Trimming cost V 3 bases and J 4 bases; bases outside gene matches: 4. The germline CDR1 and CDR2 sequences are MGHRA and YSYEKL. Source study methods: Using reference gene primer amplification, nucleated cell counts were estimated. Repertoires were generated with immunoSEQ multiplex PCR, while TCRdb's copy carries only in-frame clones and drops some. The V and J calls and the clone size are those of that table, but D and trimming were determined from the DNA. The sample records 200,000 to 250,000 clones, approximately 83% being singletons. In its sample, this clone was seen a few times.

The chain recombines TRBV4-1 with TRBJ2-7; TRBD2 matches 9 bases. The sequenced sample consisted of peripheral blood. The sequence derives from a woman aged 55-75 years with acute or convalescent COVID-19. CDR3 sequence: CASSQRGGRYEQYF. The CDR3 DNA is TGCGCCAGCAGCCAGCGGGGGGGCAGGTACGAGCAGTACTTC.